This entry lists 26 T cell receptor beta chains sequenced from one sample in a study of STAT3 mutations in large granular lymphocyte leukemia. These TCRs are of unknown antigen specificity. The study, taken as a whole, reports: Every T-LGLL patient had at least one immunodominant TCRbeta clonotype.

Profiling relied on immunoSEQ multiplex PCR, and the TCRdb table lists in-frame clones only, not all of them. The data hold 40,000 to 50,000 clones, with around 80% observed a single time. The sequencing input was PBMCs. The receptors were sampled from a human donor with T large granular lymphocyte leukemia. Some clones in this sample may be carry-over from other donors' samples.

The chain uses TRBV5-1 and TRBJ1-1; D call uncertain. Per germline, CDR1 SGHRS and CDR2 YFSETQ. Trimming shortened V by 1 base and J by 5 bases, and 15 bases separated the two germline ends. This CDR3 region has 15 residues. As DNA, the CDR3 is TGCGCCAGCAGCTTGAGGTTCCTAGGGAGGACTGAAGCTTTCTTT. Protein product: CASSLRFLGRTEAFF.

The gene calls are TRBV11-2 and TRBJ1-2, with D perhaps matching TRBD1 (5 bases). Germline V gene lookup returns CDR1 SGHAT and CDR2 FQNNGV. The V and J ends lost 5 bases and 0 bases respectively, with 16 bases between them. CDR3 size: 16 residues. CDR3 amino acids: CASSAEVGTANYGYTF. The CDR3 nucleotides read TGTGCCAGCAGCGCGGAAGTTGGGACGGCTAACTATGGCTACACCTTC. The whole variable domain, filled in from reference TRBV11-2 and TRBJ1-2, reads EAGVAQSPRYKIIEKRQSVAFWCNPISGHATLYWYQQILGQGPKLLIQFQNNGVVDDSQLPKDRFSAERLKGVDSTLKIQPAKLEDSAVYLCASSAEVGTANYGYTFGSGTRLTVV.

The gene calls are TRBV5-1 and TRBJ2-1; 7 bases match TRBD1. There are 16 residues in the CDR3. The germline CDR1 and CDR2 sequences are SGHRS and YFSETQ. With 4 bases clipped from V and 0 bases from J, the junction kept 7 bases outside the gene matches. The CDR3 DNA follows: TGCGCCAGCAGCCGACCGGGACAGAGCTCCTACAATGAGCAGTTCTTC. Encoded protein: CASSRPGQSSYNEQFF.

J is TRBJ1-1 and V is TRBV10-2; D unresolved. The CDR3 runs 14 residues. Germline CDR1 and CDR2: WSHSY and SAAADI. Trimming took off 2 bases at V and 10 bases at J, with 17 bases between the two ends. As DNA, the CDR3 is TGCGCCAGCAGTGAGGACGCGGGGATCCGGGGAGCTTTCTTT. Translation gives CASSEDAGIRGAFF.

The V call is TRBV6-5, the J call TRBJ1-5; 8 positions agree with TRBD1. Trimming took 6 bases from V and 4 from J; bases not matched to a gene: 8. Per the germline V gene, CDR1 is MNHEY and CDR2 is SVGAGI. The CDR3 consists of 15 residues. This CDR3 reads CASSVTGGRNQPQHF. The CDR3 DNA follows: TGTGCCAGCAGCGTAACAGGGGGTAGGAATCAGCCCCAGCATTTT.

V usage is TRBV2 and J usage is TRBJ1-6, with D maybe TRBD1 (5 bases). Germline V gene sequence: CDR1 SNHLY, CDR2 FYNNEI. The length of the CDR3 is 15 residues. Trimming cost V 4 bases and J 7 bases, with 14 bases left between them. The CDR3 nucleotides read TGTGCCAGCAGTGGCGGGCAGGGCAGGAATTCACCCCTCCACTTT. This sequence encodes CASSGGQGRNSPLHF.

Only one count was recorded for this clone. The chain couples TRBV28 to TRBJ2-4; D may be TRBD1 or TRBD2 (6 bases each). This CDR3 has 15 residues. The germline V and J ends were trimmed by 2 bases and 8 bases, with 16 bases remaining between them. CDR1 MDHEN and CDR2 SYDVKM come from the germline V gene. The CDR3 here is CASSLAWGAEDIQYF. CDR3 in DNA: TGTGCCAGCAGTTTAGCTTGGGGGGCGGAGGACATTCAGTACTTC.

The gene calls are TRBV6-5 and TRBJ1-2; D unresolved. The CDR3 loop spans 14 amino acids. Per the germline V gene, CDR1 is MNHEY and CDR2 is SVGAGI. Between the trimmed V and J ends, which lost 5 bases and 0 bases, there was a span of 10 bases. The CDR3 DNA reads TGTGCCAGCAGTGGCGGGCGGGCTAACTATGGCTACACCTTC. Its translation is CASSGGRANYGYTF.

J is TRBJ2-1 and V is TRBV6-1, with TRBD2 as a possible D gene (5 bases). Germline V gives CDR1 MNHNS, CDR2 SASEGT. The CDR3 covers 15 residues. Between the trimmed V and J ends, which lost 6 bases and 1 base, there was a span of 13 bases. The CDR3, as DNA: TGTGCCAGCAGACCAACTAGAGGTTCCTACAATGAGCAGTTCTTC. Amino acid sequence: CASRPTRGSYNEQFF.

The chain couples TRBV2 to TRBJ1-6; D is possibly TRBD1 (5 bases). The length of the CDR3 is 16 residues. CDR1 is SNHLY, CDR2 FYNNEI, per germline. V lost 0 bases and J lost 7, with 13 bases in between. The CDR3 coding sequence is TGTGCCAGCAGTGAAGCCGGGACTCATTTAAATTCACCCCTCCACTTT. Translating gives CASSEAGTHLNSPLHF.

This clone was seen only once. This rearrangement joins TRBV14 to TRBJ2-3; 8 bases are shared with TRBD2. V gave up 6 bases and J gave up 1 base; unmatched junction bases: 6. The CDR3 runs to 15 residues. Per the germline V gene, CDR1 is SGHDN and CDR2 is FVKESK. CDR3 in amino acids: CASRNSGGGTDTQYF. CDR3 in DNA: TGTGCCAGCAGAAACAGCGGGGGCGGCACAGATACGCAGTATTTT.

The rearrangement joins TRBV19 to TRBJ1-3; D is ambiguous. V lost 7 bases to trimming and J lost 0 bases, with 13 bases between them. Looked up from germline, CDR1 is LNHDA and CDR2 is SQIVND (reference sequence). The CDR3 totals 15 residues. CDR3 region: CASKSDWSSGNTIYF. In DNA, the CDR3 is TGTGCCAGTAAGTCGGACTGGAGCTCTGGAAACACCATATATTTT.

This chain uses TRBV6-5 with TRBJ2-5, with D perhaps matching TRBD1 (7 bases). V was shortened by 2 bases and J by 5 bases, with 18 bases between the two germline ends. Germline lookup yields CDR1 MNHEY and CDR2 SVGAGI. This CDR3 is built from 16 residues. This CDR3 reads CASSYTAGQTRETQYF. CDR3 DNA sequence: TGTGCCAGCAGTTACACGGCGGGACAGACGAGGGAGACCCAGTACTTC.

This rearrangement joins TRBV28 to TRBJ2-7, with 7 bases aligning to TRBD2. V lost 8 bases and J lost 3; bases outside the gene matches: 13. Germline CDR1 is MDHEN and CDR2 is SYDVKM. There are 15 residues in the CDR3. This CDR3 reads CASYSKGGVVYEQYF. As DNA, the CDR3 is TGTGCCAGCTACTCGAAGGGAGGGGTGGTCTACGAGCAGTACTTC.

This clone was detected a few times. The chain's CDR3 is CASSLGGFRTNEKLFF. Written as DNA, the CDR3 is TGTGCCAGCAGCTTGGGCGGGTTCCGGACTAATGAAAAACTGTTTTTT. The chain joins TRBV5-6 to TRBJ1-4; D unresolved. Trimming stripped 0 bases from V and 2 bases from J, with 11 bases between. This CDR3 contains 16 residues. Germline-derived CDR1 and CDR2 are SGHDT and YYEEEE.

This clone showed up just a few times. The rearrangement uses TRBV28 and TRBJ2-1; a weak D match, TRBD1 (6 bases). The V end lost 7 bases, the J end lost 2 bases, and 15 bases lay between the germline ends. This CDR3 has 15 residues. Germline-derived CDR1 and CDR2 are MDHEN and SYDVKM. The CDR3 DNA follows: TGTGCCAGCACCCCTGGTGACAGGCCCTACAATGAGCAGTTCTTC. Translated, it gives CASTPGDRPYNEQFF.

CDR3 sequence: CASSFARHGELFF. For the CDR3, the DNA is TGTGCCAGCAGCTTCGCGCGCCACGGGGAGCTGTTTTTT. The rearrangement links TRBV7-9 to TRBJ2-2; D unclear. Germline CDR1 is SEHNR and CDR2 is FQNEAQ (reference sequence). V was trimmed by 3 bases and J by 7 bases, leaving 9 bases between them. This CDR3 has 13 residues.

V is TRBV6-5 and J is TRBJ2-1; 9 bases are a match to TRBD2. V gave up 2 bases and J gave up 6 bases; unmatched junction bases: 8. The length of the CDR3 is 16 residues. In germline, CDR1 is MNHEY, CDR2 SVGAGI. CDR3 coding DNA: TGTGCCAGCAGTTACATTAGTAGCGGGAGATCCAATGAGCAGTTCTTC. It is translated as CASSYISSGRSNEQFF.

The chain combines TRBV30 with TRBJ1-4; 7 positions agree with TRBD1. Germline CDR1 is GTSNPN and CDR2 is SVGIG (reference sequence). The CDR3 spans 17 residues. Trimming at V came to 5 bases and at J to 7 bases, leaving 19 bases not matched to a gene. In DNA form, the CDR3 reads TGTGCCTGGCCCCATTCTTGCTTACAGGGGTTTTTTGAAAAACTGTTTTTT. It encodes CAWPHSCLQGFFEKLFF. The entire variable domain, with the rest obtained from reference TRBV30 and TRBJ1-4, is as follows: SQTIHQWPATLVQPVGSPLSLECTVEGTSNPNLYWYRQAAGRGLQLLFYSVGIGQISSEVPQNLSASRPQDRQFILSSKKLLLSDSGFYLCAWPHSCLQGFFEKLFFGSGTQLSVL.

V usage is TRBV4-1 and J usage is TRBJ2-4; either TRBD1 or TRBD2 may fit D (6 bases each). Trimming left V 1 base short and J 9 bases short, with 28 bases between. Germline CDR1 and CDR2: MGHRA and YSYEKL. This CDR3 region has 19 residues. CDR3 bases: TGCGCCAGCAGCCAAGTTATTGTGGGGGGCATTGGGGCGGTGGGCATTCAGTACTTC. This sequence encodes CASSQVIVGGIGAVGIQYF.

This clone was observed once. The rearrangement uses TRBV5-4 and TRBJ2-5; unclear D gene. This CDR3 has 12 residues. Germline loops: CDR1 SGHNT, CDR2 YYREEE (reference sequence). The V gene lost 2 bases and the J gene lost 2 bases, with 4 bases spanning the gap. CDR3 DNA: TGTGCCAGCAGCTTCCCACAAGAGACCCAGTACTTC. Translated: CASSFPQETQYF.

The rearrangement links TRBV28 to TRBJ2-5, with 7 bases matching TRBD2. The J segment lost 1 base and the V segment lost 5 bases, leaving 10 bases of the junction unmatched. The CDR3 contains 16 residues. CDR1 and CDR2 from the germline V gene are MDHEN and SYDVKM. For the CDR3, the DNA is TGTGCCAGCAGTCCACGCTTAGCGGGCCTCCAAGAGACCCAGTACTTC. It codes for CASSPRLAGLQETQYF.

This clone was seen once. The V gene is TRBV4-1, the J gene TRBJ1-1, with a possible D match to TRBD1 (5 bases). CDR3 length: 13 residues. Germline V CDR1 and CDR2: MGHRA, YSYEKL. Trimming cost V 4 bases and J 6 bases, with 12 bases left between them. The CDR3 sequence: CASSLTGPAEAFF. Written as DNA, the CDR3 is TGCGCCAGCAGCCTAACAGGTCCGGCTGAAGCTTTCTTT.

The rearrangement joins TRBV7-9 to TRBJ1-5, with 10 bases fitting TRBD1. Unmatched junction bases numbered 13, after V lost 5 bases and J lost 9 bases. CDR1 and CDR2 from the germline V gene are SEHNR and FQNEAQ (reference sequence). This CDR3 is built from 16 residues. CDR3 sequence: CASSRAGTGAGGPQHF. CDR3 nucleotide sequence: TGTGCCAGCAGCCGCGCCGGGACAGGGGCGGGGGGGCCCCAGCATTTT.

This sequence joins TRBV11-2 and TRBJ2-7; 9 bases are a match to TRBD1. The CDR3 loop spans 14 amino acids. Losses at the gene ends were 4 bases for V and 3 bases for J; bases not matched to a gene: 4. CDR1 is SGHAT and CDR2 is FQNNGV in the germline V gene. The CDR3 DNA reads TGTGCCAGCAGCTGGGACAGGGAAGGCTACGAGCAGTACTTC. This gives the protein CASSWDREGYEQYF. Full variable domain (rest looked up from reference TRBV11-2 and TRBJ2-7): EAGVAQSPRYKIIEKRQSVAFWCNPISGHATLYWYQQILGQGPKLLIQFQNNGVVDDSQLPKDRFSAERLKGVDSTLKIQPAKLEDSAVYLCASSWDREGYEQYFGPGTRLTVT.

The chain employs TRBV13 and TRBJ2-3; 11 nucleotides line up with TRBD2. Germline V lookup: CDR1 PRHDT, CDR2 FYEKMQ (reference sequence). The CDR3 extends over 17 amino acids. Unmatched junction bases numbered 9, after V lost 5 bases and J lost 2 bases. CDR3 sequence reads: CASSTTLAGGLTDTQYF. As DNA, the CDR3 is TGTGCCAGCAGCACCACTCTAGCGGGGGGACTCACAGATACGCAGTATTTT.